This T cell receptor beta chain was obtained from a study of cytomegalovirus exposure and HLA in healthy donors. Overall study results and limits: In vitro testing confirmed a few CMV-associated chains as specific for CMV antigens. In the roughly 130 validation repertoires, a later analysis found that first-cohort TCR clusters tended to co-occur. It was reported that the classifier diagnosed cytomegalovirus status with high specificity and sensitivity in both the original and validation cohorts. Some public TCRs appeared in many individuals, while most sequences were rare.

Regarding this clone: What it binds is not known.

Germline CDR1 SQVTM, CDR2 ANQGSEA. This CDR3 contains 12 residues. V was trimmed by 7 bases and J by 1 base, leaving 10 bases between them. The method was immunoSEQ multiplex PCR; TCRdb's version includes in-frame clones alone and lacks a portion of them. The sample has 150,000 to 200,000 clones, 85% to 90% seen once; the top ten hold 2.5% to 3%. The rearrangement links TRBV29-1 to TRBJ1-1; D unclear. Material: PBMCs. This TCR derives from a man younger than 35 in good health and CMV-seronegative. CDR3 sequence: CSGLGGNTEAFF. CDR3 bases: TGCAGCGGATTGGGAGGGAACACTGAAGCTTTCTTT.